These T cell receptor beta chains were read from a single sample in a study of shared clonotypes between healthy human individuals. Here immunoSEQ multiplex PCR was the method, and the copy in TCRdb shows in-frame clones only, minus some. The sample records 2 million to 2.5 million clones, under 95% being singletons. The sample consisted of naive CD8+ T cells from PBMCs. The receptor set was obtained from a man aged 18 to 29 in good health. Some clones in this sample may be carry-over from other donors' samples. CDR3s include the opening cysteine and the closing phenylalanine or tryptophan. The D gene is left open where the match is weak. A clone size is listed for some rows: how often the clone was seen (once, few, many), or a class if it is expanded.

>.|TRBJ2-1|TRBD2|TRBV6-4
TGTGCCAGCAGTGACTCGTGGGGGCGGGAGGGCCCTGGATGGGATGAGCAGTTCTTC
CASSDSWGREGPGWDEQFF
>.|TRBJ2-5|.|TRBV9
TGTGCCAGCAGCCGTTCTGGTGCCGTCCAAGAGACCCAGTACTTC
CASSRSGAVQETQYF
>.|TRBJ2-7|TRBD2|TRBV7-9
TGTGCCAGCAGCCCAAGACTAGCGGGCATCTACGAGCAGTACTTC
CASSPRLAGIYEQYF
>few|TRBJ1-1|TRBD1|TRBV7-9
TGTGCCAGCAGCTTGGGACAGACGAACACTGAAGCTTTCTTT
CASSLGQTNTEAFF
>once|TRBJ2-6|TRBD1|TRBV10-3
TGTGCCATCAGTGAGTACAGGACAGGCCCTGGGGCCAACGTCCTGACTTTC
CAISEYRTGPGANVLTF
>.|TRBJ2-7|.|TRBV10-3
TGTGCCATCAGTGAGTCGCAGGCGGGATCCTACGAGCAGTACTTC
CAISESQAGSYEQYF
>.|TRBJ1-1|TRBD1|TRBV2
TGTGCCAGCAGTGAAACAGGGGCTTACACTGAAGCTTTCTTT
CASSETGAYTEAFF
>.|TRBJ2-1|TRBD2|TRBV28
TGTGCCAGCAGTTTGACCGGGACTAGCGGGAGTTACAATGAGCAGTTCTTC
CASSLTGTSGSYNEQFF
>.|TRBJ2-7|.|TRBV7-9
TGTGCCAGCAGCAGCCCAGAGCCTCAGCAGTACTTC
CASSSPEPQQYF
>.|TRBJ2-7|TRBD2|TRBV11-2
TGTGCCAGCGAGGGTAGCGGGTCCTACGAGCAGTACTTC
CASEGSGSYEQYF
>.|TRBJ2-7|TRBD1|TRBV6-5
TGTGCCAGCAGTTATACAGGGGGATACGAGCAGTACTTC
CASSYTGGYEQYF
>.|TRBJ2-7|TRBD2|TRBV7-9
TGTGCCAGCAGCGAAGCGGGACGCACAGGCGAGCAGTACTTC
CASSEAGRTGEQYF
>few|TRBJ1-5|.|TRBV27
TGTGCCAGCAGTTTTTTTGCTAATCAGCCCCAGCATTTT
CASSFFANQPQHF
>once|TRBJ2-1|TRBD2|TRBV14
TGTGCCAGCAGCCATAGCGGGGAGGACTCCTACAATGAGCAGTTCTTC
CASSHSGEDSYNEQFF
>.|TRBJ2-7|.|TRBV29-1
TGCAGCGTTCATTACAGCTACGAGCAGTACTTC
CSVHYSYEQYF
>once|TRBJ2-7|TRBD1|TRBV9
TGTGCCAGCAGCGTGACAGGGGGTGGCTACGAGCAGTACTTC
CASSVTGGGYEQYF
>.|TRBJ1-4|.|TRBV4-2
TGTGCCAGCAGCCAAGTTGTCATGGGTGTAGGCCTAGTGGAAGAAAAACTGTTTTTT
CASSQVVMGVGLVEEKLFF
>.|TRBJ2-5|.|TRBV9
TGTGCCAGCAGCGTAGAGTGGGACTACCAAGAGACCCAGTACTTC
CASSVEWDYQETQYF
>.|TRBJ2-7|.|TRBV6-6
TGTGCCAGCAGTTACTCGGAGGGGATTTCTTACGAGCAGTACTTC
CASSYSEGISYEQYF
>.|TRBJ2-1|.|TRBV27
TGTGCCAGCAGTTTACAGGGTCCCTCCTACAATGAGCAGTTCTTC
CASSLQGPSYNEQFF
>.|TRBJ2-7|.|TRBV11-2
TGTGCCAGCAGCGGTTACAGGGCGGGAAGCTCCTACGAGCAGTACTTC
CASSGYRAGSSYEQYF
>once|TRBJ2-5|.|TRBV28
TGTGCCAGCAGTTCCAAACGGCAAGAGACCCAGTACTTC
CASSSKRQETQYF